The next 21 T cell receptor beta chains were all read from a single sample in a study of blood T cell repertoires in COVID-19. Data came from immunoSEQ multiplex PCR; TCRdb stores just in-frame clones and leaves some out. This repertoire shows 150,000 to 200,000 clones, over 75% found once; its top ten account for roughly 13%. The sequencing input was peripheral blood. These receptors were obtained from a man in his 70s who had recovered from COVID-19.

The rearrangement uses TRBV5-1 and TRBJ2-7; 10 bases are shared with TRBD1. V lost 2 bases, J lost 7 bases, and 9 bases stayed unmatched. Germline V lookup: CDR1 SGHRS, CDR2 YFSETQ. The length of the CDR3 is 15 residues. The CDR3 reads CASSFSGTGEGEQYF. DNA for the CDR3: TGCGCCAGCAGCTTCTCCGGGACAGGGGAGGGTGAGCAGTACTTC.

J is TRBJ2-5 and V is TRBV18, with D perhaps TRBD2 (5 bases). V shed 0 bases and J shed 2 bases, with 7 bases lying between them. The CDR3 consists of 14 residues. In germline, CDR1 is KGHSH, CDR2 LQKENI. The CDR3 DNA follows: TGTGCCAGCTCACCACCCGGGGAACAAGAGACCCAGTACTTC. It yields the protein CASSPPGEQETQYF.

This chain joins TRBV27 and TRBJ2-7; 8 nucleotides align to TRBD1. With 3 bases clipped from V and 0 bases from J, the junction kept 4 bases outside the gene matches. CDR1 is MNHEY, CDR2 SMNVEV, per germline (reference sequence). The CDR3 is 15 residues long. Here the CDR3 DNA reads TGTGCCAGCAGTTTGACAGGGGTAGGCTCCTACGAGCAGTACTTC. Translation: CASSLTGVGSYEQYF.

The rearrangement joins TRBV28 to TRBJ2-7; 7 nucleotides match TRBD2. Germline trimming cut 3 bases from V and 7 bases from J; bases unmatched to any gene: 3. Germline V lookup: CDR1 MDHEN, CDR2 SYDVKM. The CDR3 totals 12 residues. The CDR3 sequence is CASSLQRGEQYF. The CDR3, as DNA: TGTGCCAGCAGTTTGCAGCGGGGAGAGCAGTACTTC.

The chain combines TRBV28 with TRBJ2-1; the D gene is possibly TRBD1 (5 bases). This CDR3 is 14 amino acids long. V lost 2 bases, J lost 13 bases, and 18 bases lay in between. CDR1 is MDHEN, CDR2 SYDVKM, per germline. CDR3: CASSLGGGPRGQFF. The CDR3 DNA sequence: TGTGCCAGCAGTTTAGGTGGTGGACCTAGGGGACAGTTCTTC.

The table lists this clone with many counts. The chain links TRBV7-2 to TRBJ2-3, with D maybe TRBD1 (6 bases). Germline V gives CDR1 SGHTA, CDR2 FQGNSA. Deletions cut 5 bases from V and 2 bases from J, with 14 bases between. This CDR3 comprises 15 residues. For the CDR3, the DNA is TGTGCCAGCAGCGTCCTAGGGGACATCACAGATACGCAGTATTTT. This codes for CASSVLGDITDTQYF.

The chain employs TRBV27 and TRBJ2-3; 9 bases are a match to TRBD2. CDR3 length equals 14 residues. J gave up 9 bases and V 6 bases, and 10 bases lay outside the gene matches. Germline V lookup: CDR1 MNHEY, CDR2 SMNVEV (reference sequence). The CDR3 reads CASRRLADKPTQYF. CDR3 bases: TGTGCCAGCAGGCGACTAGCGGACAAACCCACGCAGTATTTT.

J is TRBJ2-1 and V is TRBV23-1, with D possibly being TRBD1 (5 bases). TRBV23-1 falls under the ORF class, with uncertain function. The CDR3 consists of 13 residues. Trimming took off 2 bases at V and 8 bases at J, with 10 bases between the two ends. CDR3 region: CASSQGRVDEQFF. Written as DNA, the CDR3 is TGCGCCAGCAGTCAAGGCAGGGTTGATGAGCAGTTCTTC.

The rearrangement links TRBV4-2 to TRBJ1-2; possible D gene TRBD1, 6 bases. Trimming pared 1 base from V and 5 bases from J, leaving 17 bases between. This CDR3 spans 16 amino acids. Germline loops: CDR1 LGHNA, CDR2 YNFKEQ. The CDR3 spells CASSQAAHRDMYGYTF. The CDR3 DNA follows: TGTGCCAGCAGCCAAGCGGCCCACCGGGACATGTATGGCTACACCTTC.

The V call is TRBV10-2, the J call TRBJ2-3, with 7 bases fitting TRBD2. Germline assignment: CDR1 WSHSY and CDR2 SAAADI. This CDR3 is 15 amino acids long. J was trimmed by 0 bases and V by 4 bases; bases with no gene match: 4. The DNA of the CDR3 is TGCGCCAGCAGTGGAAGGGGACTAAGCACAGATACGCAGTATTTT. Amino acids: CASSGRGLSTDTQYF.

The chain has TRBV6-5 and TRBJ1-4; possibly TRBD1 for D (5 bases). V lost 5 bases and J 4 bases, leaving 14 bases between the germline ends. The germline V gene has CDR1 MNHEY and CDR2 SVGAGI. The CDR3 spans 15 residues. CDR3 sequence: CASSPRRGINEKLFF. In nucleotides, the CDR3 is TGTGCCAGCAGTCCAAGGCGGGGGATTAATGAAAAACTGTTTTTT.

The chain couples TRBV19 to TRBJ2-7; 11 nucleotides line up with TRBD1. The J segment lost 3 bases and the V segment lost 5 bases, leaving 9 bases of the junction unmatched. In germline, CDR1 is LNHDA, CDR2 SQIVND (reference sequence). This CDR3 comprises 16 residues. CDR3 DNA: TGTGCCAGTAGTGCCGGATCCGGGACAGGGGGCTACGAGCAGTACTTC. Its translation: CASSAGSGTGGYEQYF.

The CDR3 reads CASSLGGVGNQPQHF. CDR3 sequence (DNA): TGTGCCAGCAGCTTAGGGGGGGTTGGCAATCAGCCCCAGCATTTT. The J gene is TRBJ1-5, the V gene TRBV7-8; D perhaps matches TRBD1 (5 bases). Germline V gene lookup returns CDR1 SGHVS and CDR2 FQNEAQ. The V gene lost 1 base and the J gene lost 2 bases, with 9 bases spanning the gap. This CDR3 spans 15 amino acids.

V is TRBV5-6 and J is TRBJ2-4; possibly TRBD2 for D (5 bases). The length of the CDR3 is 15 residues. With 4 bases removed from V and 0 bases from J, the gap between germline ends came to 11 bases. Germline assignment: CDR1 SGHDT and CDR2 YYEEEE. Written as DNA, the CDR3 is TGTGCCAGCAGCCCTCGGGCGGGAGCCAAAAACATTCAGTACTTC. This encodes CASSPRAGAKNIQYF.

V gene TRBV5-1 combines with J gene TRBJ2-7; possible D gene TRBD2, 6 bases. Looked up from germline, CDR1 is SGHRS and CDR2 is YFSETQ. The CDR3 loop spans 12 amino acids. V lost 2 bases, J lost 6 bases, and 9 bases lay in between. The CDR3 loop is CASSLAGREQYF. The CDR3 bases are TGCGCCAGCAGCTTAGCGGGTCGCGAGCAGTACTTC.

The chain joins TRBV15 to TRBJ2-7; TRBD2 is a possible D gene (6 bases). CDR1 LNHNV and CDR2 YYDKDF come from the germline V gene (reference sequence). V dropped 1 base and J dropped 7 bases, with 17 bases sitting between them. This CDR3 has 15 amino acids. CDR3 bases: TGTGCCACCAGCAGAGGGTGGGGGGAAGTGGGAGAGCAGTACTTC. Translation: CATSRGWGEVGEQYF. The variable domain in full, completed from reference TRBV15 and TRBJ2-7, reads DAMVIQNPRYQVTQFGKPVTLSCSQTLNHNVMYWYQQKSSQAPKLLFHYYDKDFNNEADTPDNFQSRRPNTSFCFLDIRSPGLGDTAMYLCATSRGWGEVGEQYFGPGTRLTVT.

The chain uses TRBV3-1 (or the pseudogene TRBV3-2) and TRBJ2-3; D unclear. The CDR3 extends over 12 amino acids. The germline gives CDR1 LGHDT, CDR2 YNNKEL (reference sequence). V was clipped by 1 base and J by 5 bases, with 4 bases between them. The CDR3 region has the DNA TGTGCCAGCAGCCAAGTTAAAGATACGCAGTATTTT. Translating gives CASSQVKDTQYF.

This rearrangement joins TRBV9 to TRBJ1-2, with TRBD1 identical over 10 bases. This CDR3 comprises 15 residues. Germline CDR1 SGDLS, CDR2 YYNGEE. V gave up 2 bases and J gave up 5 bases; unmatched junction bases: 6. DNA of the CDR3: TGTGCCAGCAGCGTGGGGGGACAGGGGACATATGGCTACACCTTC. Protein: CASSVGGQGTYGYTF.

CDR3 sequence: CASSPGQGAGNTF. CDR3 DNA sequence: TGTGCCAGCAGCCCCGGACAGGGGGCAGGAAACACCTTC. V usage is TRBV7-2 and J usage is TRBJ1-2; 11 bases map to TRBD1. The V gene end was trimmed by 5 bases and the J gene end by 12 bases; junction bases not matched to a gene: 8. The CDR3 length is 13 residues. Germline CDR1 is SGHTA and CDR2 is FQGNSA.

This clone was counted a few times. The gene calls are TRBV18 and TRBJ2-1, with TRBD2 matching 10 bases. After removal of 1 base from V and 6 bases from J, the junction contained 9 bases not matched to a gene. Germline CDR1 reads KGHSH; CDR2 reads LQKENI. The CDR3 covers 17 residues. As DNA, the CDR3 is TGTGCCAGCTCACCACGGGAGTCTAGCGGGGGATCCAATGAGCAGTTCTTC. This translates into CASSPRESSGGSNEQFF.

The chain carries TRBV7-9 and TRBJ2-3; TRBD2 matches 8 bases. The CDR3 contains 16 residues. V lost 4 bases and J lost 1; bases outside the gene matches: 7. Germline V gene lookup returns CDR1 SEHNR and CDR2 FQNEAQ (reference sequence). As DNA, the CDR3 is TGTGCCAGCAGCTCCCGGGAGGGAGAGGGCACAGATACGCAGTATTTT. Amino acids: CASSSREGEGTDTQYF.